This paragraph covers one T cell receptor beta chain sequence. The target antigen is unknown. RNA transcripts were the template, and TCR beta CDR3 regions were amplified from them. Scientists carried out first-round RT-PCR using HTBI primers and then a second-round multiplex PCR. A single record per CDR3 protein comes from TCRdb applying MiXCR to the multiplex PCR reads. Among 660,000 or so distinct CDR3 sequences listed, approximately 39% were seen once. These data originate in a study of Graves' ophthalmopathy and Graves' hyperthyroidism. Germline-derived CDR1 and CDR2 are SEHNR and FQNEAQ (reference sequence). The CDR3 totals 15 residues. V lost 4 bases to trimming and J lost 0 bases; unmatched junction nucleotides: 4. The study enrolled ophthalmopathy donors with moderate-to-severe activity, CAS ≥3, NOSPECS ≥4 and duration under 3 months. General study findings and limits: Also, most clonotypes expanded in the thyroid above 0.001 frequency appeared in blood.

J is TRBJ2-3 and V is TRBV7-9; 7 nucleotides align to TRBD2. The sequenced sample was peripheral blood. The source is an adult man with Graves' ophthalmopathy. The CDR3 protein is CASSSPRESTDTQYF. The CDR3 DNA follows: TGTGCCAGCAGCTCCCCGCGGGAGAGCACAGATACGCAGTATTTT.